What follows describes a single T cell receptor (beta chain). The antigen is not known. This sample is part of a study of graft-versus-host responses after intestinal transplantation. Study-level information: Each patient got anti-thymocyte globulin induction, then tacrolimus and steroids for around three years.

Study results and caveats: Peak circulating GvH clone levels tracked with early post-transplant HvG declines.

Produced via immunoSEQ multiplex PCR; TCRdb's table is partial and in-frame only. The data show more than 85,000 clones, roughly 85% seen once. Trimming removed 7 bases at V and 1 base at J, with 13 bases between. CDR1 and CDR2 from the germline V gene are MDHEN and SYDVKM. This CDR3 region has 14 residues. The TCR sequence derives from a human donor who received an intestinal transplant. Sequencing was performed on unstimulated CD4+ T cells sorted from spleen or lymph node cells, taken before intestinal transplant. The genes are TRBV28 and TRBJ1-1; D unresolved. CDR3 DNA sequence: TGTGCCAGCATTACTTCGAGGAGGAACACTGAAGCTTTCTTT. This sequence encodes CASITSRRNTEAFF.